The 9 T cell receptor beta chains given below trace back to one sample, sequenced in a study of blood T cell repertoires in COVID-19 (TCRdb year 2020). To prepare the library, the immunoSEQ multiplex PCR assay was applied. TCRdb provides this immuneACCESS table in a form limited to in-frame rearrangements. Some clones are lacking; in checked studies, under half of them reflect an unresolved V gene, and why the rest are absent is not known. This sample comprises about 150,000 clones, 85% to 90% of them detected only once. Jointly, the top ten make up more than 2% of the sample. The sample comprised peripheral blood. Receptors originate from a man aged 45-65 years who had recovered from COVID-19.

A word on this clone: One end of the junction fails to match germline, which may point to a read error. In DNA, the CDR3 is TGTGCCAGCAGCCTCCAACTAGCGGGGCCCTTCCACTTC. Its translation: CASSLQLAGPFHF. V and J are TRBV28 and TRBJ2-5; TRBD2 matches at 10 bases. The germline V gene encodes CDR1 MDHEN and CDR2 SYDVKM. This CDR3 is built from 13 residues. Combining the CDR3 with reference TRBV28 and TRBJ2-5 gives the whole variable domain DVKVTQSSRYLVKRTGEKVFLECVQDMDHENMFWYRQDPGLGLRLIYFSYDVKMKEKGDIPEGYSVSREKKERFSLILESASTNQTSMYLCASSLQLAGPFHFGPGTRLLVL.

The CDR3 here is CASSIGTGMNQPQHF. The CDR3 nucleotides read TGTGCCAGCAGTATCGGGACAGGGATGAATCAGCCCCAGCATTTT. This chain links TRBV28 with TRBJ1-5, with 9 bases matching TRBD1. The V and J ends lost 5 bases and 4 bases, in that order; junction bases with no gene match: 6. This CDR3 is built from 15 residues. Germline assignment: CDR1 MDHEN and CDR2 SYDVKM. Based on the CDR3 plus reference TRBV28 and TRBJ1-5, the full variable domain is DVKVTQSSRYLVKRTGEKVFLECVQDMDHENMFWYRQDPGLGLRLIYFSYDVKMKEKGDIPEGYSVSREKKERFSLILESASTNQTSMYLCASSIGTGMNQPQHFGDGTRLSIL.

V is TRBV30 and J is TRBJ1-2; 8 positions agree with TRBD1. Germline CDR1 is GTSNPN and CDR2 is SVGIG (reference sequence). Trimming removed 4 bases from V and 5 bases from J; junction bases left unmatched: 9. The CDR3 consists of 14 residues. CDR3 sequence reads: CAWTSAGGFYGYTF. In DNA form, the CDR3 reads TGTGCCTGGACCTCCGCAGGGGGCTTTTATGGCTACACCTTC.

The chain combines TRBV2 with TRBJ1-5, with D perhaps TRBD1 (6 bases). The V end was cut by 5 bases, the J end by 2 bases, with 13 bases between. This CDR3 is built from 15 residues. CDR1 SNHLY and CDR2 FYNNEI come from the germline V gene. CDR3 bases: TGTGCCAGCAGTCCCCGACCAGGGGGCAATCAGCCCCAGCATTTT. Protein: CASSPRPGGNQPQHF.

This chain links TRBV5-1 with TRBJ2-2; the match to TRBD1 covers 7 bases. V lost 4 bases and J lost 4; bases outside the gene matches: 7. Germline V gene data show CDR1 as SGHRS and CDR2 as YFSETQ. The CDR3 loop spans 15 amino acids. The CDR3 loop reads CASSRTGDGTGELFF. CDR3 coding DNA: TGCGCCAGCAGCCGCACAGGGGACGGCACCGGGGAGCTGTTTTTT.

V and J are TRBV12-3 or TRBV12-4 and TRBJ2-7; no clear D gene. The CDR3 spans 12 residues. Trimming removed 0 bases from V and 6 bases from J, with 6 bases in between. In DNA, the CDR3 is TGTGCCAGCAGTTTAGCGCGCGGCGAGCAGTACTTC. Translation gives CASSLARGEQYF.

CDR3 DNA sequence: TGTGCCAGCAGCGGTTACAGGACTAGCGGGGGGTTATTCCAAGAGACCCAGTACTTC. Translating it yields CASSGYRTSGGLFQETQYF. The rearrangement uses TRBV2 and TRBJ2-5; TRBD2 agrees at 14 bases. V dropped 6 bases and J dropped 1; count of bases not matched to a gene: 13. Germline V lookup: CDR1 SNHLY, CDR2 FYNNEI. This CDR3 is 19 amino acids long.

The chain employs TRBV6-1 and TRBJ1-4; D perhaps matches TRBD1 (5 bases). The CDR3 totals 15 residues. Trimming stripped 0 bases from V and 8 bases from J, with 13 bases between. Germline V gives CDR1 MNHNS, CDR2 SASEGT. This chain's CDR3 is CASSEAARVFEKLFF. For the CDR3, the DNA is TGTGCCAGCAGTGAAGCGGCCAGGGTTTTCGAAAAACTGTTTTTT.

This chain links TRBV7-8 with TRBJ2-1; TRBD2 matches 13 bases. V was pared by 2 bases and J by 6 bases, with 7 bases of the junction left unmatched. The CDR3 sequence is 17 residues long. CDR1 and CDR2 (germline): SGHVS, FQNEAQ. CDR3 loop: CASSLMRLAGGTNEQFF. CDR3 DNA: TGTGCCAGCAGCTTAATGCGACTAGCGGGGGGAACCAATGAGCAGTTCTTC.